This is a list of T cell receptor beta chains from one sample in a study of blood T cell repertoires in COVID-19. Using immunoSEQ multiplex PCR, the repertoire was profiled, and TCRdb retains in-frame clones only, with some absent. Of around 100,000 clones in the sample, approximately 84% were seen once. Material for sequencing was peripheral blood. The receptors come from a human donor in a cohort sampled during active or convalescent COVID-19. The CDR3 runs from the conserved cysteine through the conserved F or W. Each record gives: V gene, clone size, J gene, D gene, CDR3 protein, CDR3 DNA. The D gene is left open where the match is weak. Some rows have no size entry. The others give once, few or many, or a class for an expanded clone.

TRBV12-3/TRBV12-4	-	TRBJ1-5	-	CASSFSSNQPQHF	TGTGCCAGCAGTTTCAGTAGCAATCAGCCCCAGCATTTT
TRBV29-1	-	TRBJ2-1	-	CSGLGLINEQFF	TGCAGCGGATTGGGACTCATCAATGAGCAGTTCTTC
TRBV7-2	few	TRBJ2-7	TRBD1	CASSKRTGGYEQYF	TGTGCCAGCAGCAAAAGGACAGGGGGCTACGAGCAGTACTTC
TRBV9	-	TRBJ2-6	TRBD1	CASSVDRGDVLTF	TGTGCCAGCAGCGTAGACAGGGGCGACGTCCTGACTTTC
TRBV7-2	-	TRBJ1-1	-	CASSRPGGYTEAFF	TGTGCCAGCAGCCGTCCGGGGGGATACACTGAAGCTTTCTTT
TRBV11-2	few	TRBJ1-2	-	CASSPSPENGYTF	TGTGCCAGCAGCCCCTCTCCTGAGAATGGCTACACCTTC
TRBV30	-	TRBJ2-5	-	CAWTSGETQYF	TGTGCCTGGACCTCCGGGGAGACCCAGTACTTC
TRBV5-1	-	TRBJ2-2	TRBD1	CASSLGTANTGELFF	TGCGCCAGCAGCCTAGGGACAGCGAACACCGGGGAGCTGTTTTTT
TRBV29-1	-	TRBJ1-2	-	CSATIGNYGYTF	TGCAGCGCTACGATCGGTAACTATGGCTACACCTTC
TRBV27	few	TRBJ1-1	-	CASSLYQGGKGEAFF	TGTGCCAGCAGTTTATATCAGGGCGGAAAGGGTGAAGCTTTCTTT
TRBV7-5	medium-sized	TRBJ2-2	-	CARSPSGGAGTGELFF	TGTGCCAGAAGCCCCTCGGGAGGGGCGGGCACCGGGGAGCTGTTTTTT
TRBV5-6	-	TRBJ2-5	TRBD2	CASSPGLAGGVETQYF	TGTGCCAGCAGCCCCGGACTAGCGGGGGGCGTGGAGACCCAGTACTTC
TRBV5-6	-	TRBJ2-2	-	CASSLAVRGNTGELFF	TGTGCCAGCAGCTTGGCAGTCAGGGGAAACACCGGGGAGCTGTTTTTT
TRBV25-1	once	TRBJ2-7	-	CASSSPRGAGYEQYF	TGTGCCAGCAGTAGCCCTCGGGGGGCGGGCTACGAGCAGTACTTC
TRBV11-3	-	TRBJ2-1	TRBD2	CASSLSRGGLGEQFF	TGTGCCAGCAGCTTATCCCGGGGGGGCCTAGGGGAGCAGTTCTTC
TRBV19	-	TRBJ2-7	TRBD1	CASSAYRGEYEQYF	TGTGCCAGTAGTGCCTACAGGGGGGAGTACGAGCAGTACTTC
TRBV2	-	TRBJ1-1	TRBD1	CASRATGQGYTEAFF	TGTGCCAGCAGGGCGACGGGACAGGGATATACTGAAGCTTTCTTT
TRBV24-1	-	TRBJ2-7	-	CATSDSRDKEYF	TGTGCCACCAGTGATTCCCGGGACAAAGAGTACTTC
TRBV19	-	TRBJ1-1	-	CASSLLGGNTEAFF	TGTGCCAGTAGTCTCCTAGGAGGGAACACTGAAGCTTTCTTT
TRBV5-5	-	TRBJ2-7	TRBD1	CASSWGTGRGYEQYF	TGTGCCAGCAGTTGGGGGACAGGGAGGGGATACGAGCAGTACTTC
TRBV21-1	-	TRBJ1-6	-	CASTKGQGVAPYDSPLHF	TGTGCCAGCACCAAGGGACAGGGCGTAGCCCCCTACGATTCACCCCTCCACTTT
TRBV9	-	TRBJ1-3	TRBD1	CASSVGTGAGNTIYF	TGTGCCAGCAGCGTAGGGACAGGTGCTGGAAACACCATATATTTT
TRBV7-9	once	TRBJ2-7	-	CASSLVGTGMGDEQYF	TGTGCCAGCAGCTTAGTCGGAACGGGGATGGGAGACGAGCAGTACTTC
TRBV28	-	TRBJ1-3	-	CASRPLESGNTIYF	TGTGCCAGCAGGCCCCTAGAGTCTGGAAACACCATATATTTT
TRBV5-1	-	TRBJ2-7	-	CASARAGSSYEQYF	TGCGCCAGCGCCCGTGCAGGAAGTAGCTACGAGCAGTACTTC
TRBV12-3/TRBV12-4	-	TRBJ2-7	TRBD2	CASRIAGGYEQYF	TGTGCCAGCAGAATAGCGGGGGGCTACGAGCAGTACTTC
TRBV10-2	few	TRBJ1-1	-	CASTLGGDGTEAFF	TGCGCCAGCACCTTGGGGGGGGACGGCACTGAAGCTTTCTTT
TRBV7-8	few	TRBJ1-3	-	CASSLPPQASSGNTIYF	TGTGCCAGCAGCCTCCCGCCCCAGGCAAGCTCTGGAAACACCATATATTTT
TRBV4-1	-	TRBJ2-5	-	CASSRGRDTLQETQYF	TGCGCCAGCAGCCGTGGAAGGGACACACTACAAGAGACCCAGTACTTC
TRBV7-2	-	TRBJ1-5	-	CASSLVEDQPQHF	TGTGCCAGCAGCTTAGTAGAGGATCAGCCCCAGCATTTT
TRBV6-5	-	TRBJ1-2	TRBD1	CASRETGANYGYTF	TGTGCCAGCAGAGAGACAGGGGCTAACTATGGCTACACCTTC
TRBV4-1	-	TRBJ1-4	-	CASSPGWGTNEKLFF	TGCGCCAGCAGCCCAGGGTGGGGAACTAATGAAAAACTGTTTTTT
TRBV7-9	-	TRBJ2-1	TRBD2	CASSFSGRGAYNEQFF	TGTGCCAGCAGCTTTAGTGGTCGGGGGGCCTACAATGAGCAGTTCTTC
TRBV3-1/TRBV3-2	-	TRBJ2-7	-	CASSQLGGALEQYF	TGTGCCAGCAGCCAACTGGGCGGGGCCCTGGAGCAGTACTTC
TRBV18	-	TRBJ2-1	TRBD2	CASSPPSSGGYNEQFF	TGTGCCAGCTCACCACCGTCTAGCGGGGGATACAATGAGCAGTTCTTC
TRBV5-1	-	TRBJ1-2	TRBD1	CASRPGGTENYGYTF	TGCGCCAGCAGACCAGGGGGGACAGAAAACTATGGCTACACCTTC
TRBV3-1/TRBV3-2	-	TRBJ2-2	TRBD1	CASSPGTGTTGELFF	TGTGCCAGCAGCCCGGGGACAGGGACCACCGGGGAGCTGTTTTTT